Listed below are T cell receptor beta chains from one sample, sequenced in a study of beta chain features in type 1 diabetes. Here immunoSEQ multiplex PCR was the method, and the copy in TCRdb shows in-frame clones only, minus some. This sample carries 300,000 to 350,000 clones, roughly 14% of them seen once, and the ten largest clones take roughly 0.015%. Sequenced input: naive CD4+ T cells from blood. These receptors originate from a young woman with type 1 diabetes. CDR3s include the opening cysteine and the closing phenylalanine or tryptophan. The D gene is left open where the match is weak. Clone size appears in some rows only: once, few, many, or a class for an expanded clone.

V gene: TRBV21-1; D gene: -; J gene: TRBJ2-3; clone size: -; CDR3 DNA: TGTGCCAGCAGTCGACAGGGGGCAATCGCAGATACGCAGTATTTT; CDR3 protein: CASSRQGAIADTQYF
V gene: TRBV5-1; D gene: TRBD1; J gene: TRBJ2-7; clone size: few; CDR3 DNA: TGCGCCAGCAGCTTGGACAGGGGCTACCAGCAGTACTTC; CDR3 protein: CASSLDRGYQQYF
V gene: TRBV7-2; D gene: TRBD2; J gene: TRBJ2-3; clone size: few; CDR3 DNA: TGTGCCAGCAGCTTAACCCCCGGGACTAGCGGCACAGATACGCAGTATTTT; CDR3 protein: CASSLTPGTSGTDTQYF
V gene: TRBV4-1; D gene: -; J gene: TRBJ2-6; clone size: few; CDR3 DNA: TGCGCCAGCAGCCCTCAGGTTCCCTCTGGGGCCAACGTCCTGACTTTC; CDR3 protein: CASSPQVPSGANVLTF
V gene: TRBV29-1; D gene: -; J gene: TRBJ2-5; clone size: -; CDR3 DNA: TGCAGCGTTGCTGGGCAGGGTCAAAAGACCCAGTACTTC; CDR3 protein: CSVAGQGQKTQYF
V gene: TRBV27; D gene: -; J gene: TRBJ2-4; clone size: few; CDR3 DNA: TGTGCCAGCAGCTCCCTCTACGCCCGACAGCACATTCAGTACTTC; CDR3 protein: CASSSLYARQHIQYF
V gene: TRBV5-4; D gene: -; J gene: TRBJ1-4; clone size: -; CDR3 DNA: TGTGCCAGCAGCTTGAGAGGCTGGCCGAATGAAAAACTGTTTTTT; CDR3 protein: CASSLRGWPNEKLFF
V gene: TRBV6-5; D gene: TRBD2; J gene: TRBJ2-3; clone size: -; CDR3 DNA: TGTGCCAGCAGTATAGCGGGGACCACAGATACGCAGTATTTT; CDR3 protein: CASSIAGTTDTQYF
V gene: TRBV27; D gene: -; J gene: TRBJ2-3; clone size: -; CDR3 DNA: TGTGCCAGCAACGCAATGGGACACTTCACAGATACGCAGTATTTT; CDR3 protein: CASNAMGHFTDTQYF
V gene: TRBV30; D gene: -; J gene: TRBJ1-5; clone size: few; CDR3 DNA: TGTGCCTGGAGTGTACTGGGAGGGGGCAATCAGCCCCAGCATTTT; CDR3 protein: CAWSVLGGGNQPQHF
V gene: TRBV4-3; D gene: -; J gene: TRBJ2-1; clone size: few; CDR3 DNA: TGCGCCAGCAGCCAAGTAGGGACACCGAATGAGCAGTTCTTC; CDR3 protein: CASSQVGTPNEQFF
V gene: TRBV2; D gene: -; J gene: TRBJ2-2; clone size: -; CDR3 DNA: TGTGCCAGCAGTGAAGACAGGAACACCGGGGAGCTGTTTTTT; CDR3 protein: CASSEDRNTGELFF
V gene: TRBV6-5; D gene: -; J gene: TRBJ2-3; clone size: few; CDR3 DNA: TGTGCCAGCAGTTATCGCGGAGGGAGCACAGATACGCAGTATTTT; CDR3 protein: CASSYRGGSTDTQYF
V gene: TRBV30; D gene: TRBD2; J gene: TRBJ2-1; clone size: -; CDR3 DNA: TGTGCCTGGAGTGTACCGCTAGCGGTTTCAACCTTATCCTACAATGAGCAGTTCTTC; CDR3 protein: CAWSVPLAVSTLSYNEQFF
V gene: TRBV28; D gene: TRBD1; J gene: TRBJ2-2; clone size: -; CDR3 DNA: TGTGCCAGCAGGGAGGGACAGGGAAGGACCGGGGAGCTGTTTTTT; CDR3 protein: CASREGQGRTGELFF
V gene: TRBV6-5; D gene: -; J gene: TRBJ1-1; clone size: few; CDR3 DNA: TGTGCCAGCAGTTCACAGGGTGGGGTCACTGAAGCTTTCTTT; CDR3 protein: CASSSQGGVTEAFF
V gene: TRBV29-1; D gene: TRBD1; J gene: TRBJ2-7; clone size: few; CDR3 DNA: TGCAGCGTTGGGACAGGCGGGTACGAGCAGTACTTC; CDR3 protein: CSVGTGGYEQYF
V gene: TRBV19; D gene: TRBD2; J gene: TRBJ2-3; clone size: few; CDR3 DNA: TGTGCCAGTAGTACCACGACACTAGCGGGAGTTAACACAGATACGCAGTATTTT; CDR3 protein: CASSTTTLAGVNTDTQYF
V gene: TRBV11-2; D gene: -; J gene: TRBJ1-4; clone size: -; CDR3 DNA: TGTGCCAGCAGCATAAACCCCGGGACACCATCACGGCTGTTTTTT; CDR3 protein: CASSINPGTPSRLFF
V gene: TRBV7-2; D gene: TRBD2; J gene: TRBJ2-1; clone size: -; CDR3 DNA: TGTGCCAGCAGCTCCGGGCGGGAGATCAACGAGCAGTTCTTC; CDR3 protein: CASSSGREINEQFF
V gene: TRBV9; D gene: TRBD2; J gene: TRBJ2-5; clone size: -; CDR3 DNA: TGTGCCAGCAGCGTGGGCGGAAGCAGCGGGAGATTTGAGACCCAGTACTTC; CDR3 protein: CASSVGGSSGRFETQYF
V gene: TRBV19; D gene: TRBD1; J gene: TRBJ1-5; clone size: few; CDR3 DNA: TGTGCCAGCCGGGACAGGGGCAATCAGCCCCAGCATTTT; CDR3 protein: CASRDRGNQPQHF
V gene: TRBV14; D gene: -; J gene: TRBJ1-1; clone size: few; CDR3 DNA: TGTGCCAGCAGCCAAGATTATCGAGGGAGTACTGAAGCTTTCTTT; CDR3 protein: CASSQDYRGSTEAFF
V gene: TRBV28; D gene: TRBD2; J gene: TRBJ2-5; clone size: few; CDR3 DNA: TGTGCCAGCAGTTCCAGACTAGCGGGAGGGGAGACCCAGTACTTC; CDR3 protein: CASSSRLAGGETQYF
V gene: TRBV7-2; D gene: TRBD1; J gene: TRBJ1-4; clone size: -; CDR3 DNA: TGTGCCAGCAGCACCCGGGACAGGGGGCATGAAAAACTGTTTTTT; CDR3 protein: CASSTRDRGHEKLFF
V gene: TRBV28; D gene: TRBD1; J gene: TRBJ2-3; clone size: -; CDR3 DNA: TGTGCCAGCAGTTTGGGACAGGGTCTACGAGATACGCAGTATTTT; CDR3 protein: CASSLGQGLRDTQYF
V gene: TRBV7-2; D gene: TRBD1; J gene: TRBJ1-2; clone size: few; CDR3 DNA: TGTGCCAGCAGCTTAGTACCCGACAGGGGGGACTATGGCTACACCTTC; CDR3 protein: CASSLVPDRGDYGYTF
V gene: TRBV27; D gene: TRBD1; J gene: TRBJ1-5; clone size: -; CDR3 DNA: TGTGCCAGCAGTCAGGGGGCCTCGGGCAATCAGCCCCAGCATTTT; CDR3 protein: CASSQGASGNQPQHF
V gene: TRBV4-3; D gene: -; J gene: TRBJ1-2; clone size: -; CDR3 DNA: TGCGCCAGCAGCCAAGAGGTGGGCACCAACTATGGCTACACCTTC; CDR3 protein: CASSQEVGTNYGYTF
V gene: TRBV30; D gene: -; J gene: TRBJ2-5; clone size: -; CDR3 DNA: TGTGCCTCGACAAACCAAGAGACCCAGTACTTC; CDR3 protein: CASTNQETQYF
V gene: TRBV19; D gene: TRBD1; J gene: TRBJ1-2; clone size: few; CDR3 DNA: TGTGCCAGTAGTCTCCTCAGGACAGGGGGTGGCTACACCTTC; CDR3 protein: CASSLLRTGGGYTF
V gene: TRBV4-3; D gene: -; J gene: TRBJ1-3; clone size: few; CDR3 DNA: TGCGCCAGCAGCCAAGAGGGGGCGGAGTGGAACACCATATATTTT; CDR3 protein: CASSQEGAEWNTIYF
V gene: TRBV9; D gene: -; J gene: TRBJ2-1; clone size: few; CDR3 DNA: TGTGCCAGCAGCGTAACCGGCGGGATCTCCTACAATGAGCAGTTCTTC; CDR3 protein: CASSVTGGISYNEQFF
V gene: TRBV6-5; D gene: -; J gene: TRBJ2-2; clone size: few; CDR3 DNA: TGTGCCAGCACACCAGGAGGTTCGCGCACCGGGGAGCTGTTTTTT; CDR3 protein: CASTPGGSRTGELFF
V gene: TRBV5-1; D gene: TRBD1; J gene: TRBJ2-1; clone size: -; CDR3 DNA: TGCGCCAGCAGCTTGGGACAGGGGGGTTACAATGAGCAGTTCTTC; CDR3 protein: CASSLGQGGYNEQFF
V gene: TRBV13; D gene: TRBD1; J gene: TRBJ2-3; clone size: -; CDR3 DNA: TGTGCCAGCAGCTTAGGCCTTGGTGACAGGGCAGATACGCAGTATTTT; CDR3 protein: CASSLGLGDRADTQYF
V gene: TRBV19; D gene: -; J gene: TRBJ2-1; clone size: few; CDR3 DNA: TGTGCCAGTAGCCGTGCAGGGGGGAGCTCCTACAATGAGCAGTTCTTC; CDR3 protein: CASSRAGGSSYNEQFF
V gene: TRBV4-1; D gene: TRBD2; J gene: TRBJ2-5; clone size: few; CDR3 DNA: TGCGCCAGCAGCCCCCTTGGGAGGGTAGAGTCAGAGACCCAGTACTTC; CDR3 protein: CASSPLGRVESETQYF